This TCR beta chain was retrieved from a study of blood T cell repertoires in COVID-19. Repertoires were generated with immunoSEQ multiplex PCR, while TCRdb's copy carries only in-frame clones and drops some. Of roughly 140,000 clones in the sample, around 88% were seen once. The V gene lost 2 bases and the J gene lost 7 bases, with 3 bases spanning the gap. The V gene's germline CDR1 is MNHEY and CDR2 SMNVEV (reference sequence). This CDR3 has 12 amino acids. The V call is TRBV27, the J call TRBJ1-6, with D unresolved. The origin of this receptor is a human donor in a cohort sampled during active COVID-19. Specimen: peripheral blood. In DNA, the CDR3 is TGTGCCAGCAGTTTAACAAATTCACCCCTCCACTTT. Translated, it gives CASSLTNSPLHF.